This T cell receptor (beta chain) emerged from a study of blood T cell repertoires in COVID-19. TCRdb's table, derived via immunoSEQ multiplex PCR, lists solely in-frame clones and lacks some. Among 45,000 to 55,000 clones listed, roughly 88% were seen once. Trimming removed 5 bases from V and 5 bases from J; junction bases left unmatched: 3. This CDR3 region has 13 residues. The receptor comes from a human donor in a cohort sampled during active COVID-19. The sequencing input was peripheral blood. V usage is TRBV12-3 or TRBV12-4 and J usage is TRBJ2-7; TRBD1 agrees at 10 bases. The CDR3 DNA reads as TGTGCCAGCAGTCGACAGGGGGCCCACGAGCAGTACTTC. Amino acids: CASSRQGAHEQYF.